A selection of T cell receptor beta chains follows, all from one sample in a study of shared clonotypes between healthy human individuals. TCRdb keeps only in-frame clones here, not all; method: immunoSEQ multiplex PCR. The sample lists about 470,000 clones; 75% to 85% were seen once. What was sequenced was PBMCs. These receptors came from a woman aged 40 to 50 in good health. Some clones in this sample may be carry-over from other donors' samples. CDR3s include the opening cysteine and the closing phenylalanine or tryptophan. A D gene is named only where the DNA matches it firmly. The size field is filled for only some rows; it gives once, few, many or a size class.

CDR3 protein: CASSESVRRGNTGELFF
CDR3 DNA: TGTGCCAGCAGTGAATCGGTCAGGAGAGGGAACACCGGGGAGCTGTTTTTT
clone size: .
D gene: .
V gene: TRBV25-1
J gene: TRBJ2-2

CDR3 protein: CASSQDLGQPQHF
CDR3 DNA: TGCGCCAGCAGCCAAGATCTAGGTCAGCCCCAGCATTTT
clone size: .
D gene: .
V gene: TRBV4-1
J gene: TRBJ1-5

CDR3 protein: CASSLFVGGDSHRQYF
CDR3 DNA: TGTGCCAGCAGTTTATTTGTGGGGGGGGACTCCCACAGGCAGTACTTC
clone size: few
D gene: TRBD2
V gene: TRBV28
J gene: TRBJ2-7

CDR3 protein: CASSFLRFQTSTDTQYF
CDR3 DNA: TGTGCCAGCAGTTTTCTACGATTTCAGACTAGCACAGATACGCAGTATTTT
clone size: once
D gene: .
V gene: TRBV27
J gene: TRBJ2-3

CDR3 protein: CASSLFPGGANGYTF
CDR3 DNA: TGTGCCAGCAGCTTGTTTCCAGGGGGCGCGAATGGCTACACCTTC
clone size: .
D gene: TRBD1
V gene: TRBV5-5
J gene: TRBJ1-2

CDR3 protein: CASSVGVGSNTEAFF
CDR3 DNA: TGTGCCAGCAGCGTAGGGGTAGGTTCGAACACTGAAGCTTTCTTT
clone size: .
D gene: .
V gene: TRBV9
J gene: TRBJ1-1

CDR3 protein: CASSKEGPAQGNEQFF
CDR3 DNA: TGTGCCAGCAGCAAAGAGGGGCCCGCCCAGGGGAATGAGCAGTTCTTC
clone size: few
D gene: .
V gene: TRBV21-1
J gene: TRBJ2-1

CDR3 protein: CASRYAPTSGTYEQYF
CDR3 DNA: TGCGCCAGCAGGTATGCCCCGACTAGCGGAACCTACGAGCAGTACTTC
clone size: .
D gene: TRBD2
V gene: TRBV5-1
J gene: TRBJ2-7

CDR3 protein: CASSEGGRDTDTQYF
CDR3 DNA: TGTGCCAGCAGTGAAGGGGGCAGGGACACAGATACGCAGTATTTT
clone size: few
D gene: .
V gene: TRBV6-1
J gene: TRBJ2-3

CDR3 protein: CASSVDYGYTF
CDR3 DNA: TGTGCCAGCAGTGTTGACTATGGCTACACCTTC
clone size: .
D gene: .
V gene: TRBV6-1
J gene: TRBJ1-2

CDR3 protein: CASSSQSYSNQPQHF
CDR3 DNA: TGTGCCAGTAGTTCACAGAGTTATAGCAATCAGCCCCAGCATTTT
clone size: .
D gene: .
V gene: TRBV19
J gene: TRBJ1-5

CDR3 protein: CASSLVLAQELFF
CDR3 DNA: .
clone size: .
D gene: .
V gene: TRBV7-2
J gene: TRBJ2-2

CDR3 protein: CASSPRRDAETQYF
CDR3 DNA: TGTGCCAGCAGCCCACGCCGGGATGCAGAGACCCAGTACTTC
clone size: .
D gene: .
V gene: TRBV11-1
J gene: TRBJ2-5

CDR3 protein: CASRVDRGPFGYTF
CDR3 DNA: TGTGCCAGCAGAGTAGACAGGGGGCCTTTTGGCTACACCTTC
clone size: .
D gene: TRBD1
V gene: TRBV6-6
J gene: TRBJ1-2

CDR3 protein: CASSEQGRTEAFF
CDR3 DNA: TGTGCCAGTAGTGAACAGGGCCGCACTGAAGCTTTCTTT
clone size: .
D gene: .
V gene: TRBV19
J gene: TRBJ1-1

CDR3 protein: CASRFLGLGSTDTQYF
CDR3 DNA: TGTGCCAGCCGCTTTTTGGGGCTAGGAAGCACAGATACGCAGTATTTT
clone size: many
D gene: .
V gene: TRBV27
J gene: TRBJ2-3

CDR3 protein: CASSPRRGGSYEQYF
CDR3 DNA: TGTGCCAGCAGTCCCCGTCGTGGGGGCTCCTACGAGCAGTACTTC
clone size: few
D gene: .
V gene: TRBV6-1
J gene: TRBJ2-7

CDR3 protein: CASSWSQNEQFF
CDR3 DNA: TGTGCCAGCAGCTGGAGTCAGAATGAGCAGTTCTTC
clone size: .
D gene: .
V gene: TRBV5-6
J gene: TRBJ2-1

CDR3 protein: CASSQYGQGKAFF
CDR3 DNA: TGTGCCAGCAGCCAATACGGACAGGGAAAAGCTTTCTTT
clone size: .
D gene: TRBD1
V gene: TRBV7-9
J gene: TRBJ1-1

CDR3 protein: CASSLAGGYEQYF
CDR3 DNA: TGTGCCAGCAGTTTAGCGGGAGGATACGAGCAGTACTTC
clone size: .
D gene: TRBD2
V gene: TRBV6-5
J gene: TRBJ2-7

CDR3 protein: CASSTETAYEQYF
CDR3 DNA: TGCGCCAGCAGCACCGAGACCGCTTACGAGCAGTACTTC
clone size: .
D gene: .
V gene: TRBV4-1
J gene: TRBJ2-7

CDR3 protein: CSARGGTLFF
CDR3 DNA: TGCAGTGCTAGGGGTGGGACACTATTCTTC
clone size: few
D gene: .
V gene: TRBV20-1
J gene: TRBJ1-2

CDR3 protein: CASSGAGGFNEQYF
CDR3 DNA: TGTGCCAGCAGCGGAGCGGGGGGCTTCAACGAGCAGTACTTC
clone size: few
D gene: TRBD2
V gene: TRBV7-6
J gene: TRBJ2-7

CDR3 protein: CASSLWQDYSNQPQHF
CDR3 DNA: TGTGCCAGCAGTTTATGGCAGGATTATAGCAATCAGCCCCAGCATTTT
clone size: .
D gene: .
V gene: TRBV28
J gene: TRBJ1-5

CDR3 protein: CASSLVSLAGGPAAGELFF
CDR3 DNA: TGCGCCAGCAGCTTGGTGAGCCTAGCGGGAGGGCCGGCGGCCGGGGAGCTGTTTTTT
clone size: .
D gene: TRBD2
V gene: TRBV5-1
J gene: TRBJ2-2

CDR3 protein: CASSLAAGVTDTQYF
CDR3 DNA: TGTGCCAGCAGCTTAGCAGCGGGAGTCACAGATACGCAGTATTTT
clone size: many
D gene: TRBD2
V gene: TRBV7-2
J gene: TRBJ2-3

CDR3 protein: CASSTRTSGSRETQYF
CDR3 DNA: TGTGCCAGCAGTACCCGGACTAGCGGGTCCCGGGAGACCCAGTACTTC
clone size: .
D gene: TRBD2
V gene: TRBV6-6
J gene: TRBJ2-5

CDR3 protein: CASSPIGQNTDTQYF
CDR3 DNA: TGTGCCAGCAGCCCGATCGGACAGAACACAGATACGCAGTATTTT
clone size: .
D gene: .
V gene: TRBV9
J gene: TRBJ2-3

CDR3 protein: CASSQDQRRGPLHF
CDR3 DNA: TGCGCCAGCAGCCAAGATCAGCGTCGAGGACCCCTCCACTTT
clone size: .
D gene: .
V gene: TRBV4-1
J gene: TRBJ1-6

CDR3 protein: CAWNRGGGNYEQYF
CDR3 DNA: TGTGCCTGGAACAGGGGAGGAGGGAACTACGAGCAGTACTTC
clone size: .
D gene: .
V gene: TRBV30
J gene: TRBJ2-7

CDR3 protein: CSVSGYNEQFF
CDR3 DNA: TGCAGCGTTTCAGGATACAATGAGCAGTTCTTC
clone size: .
D gene: .
V gene: TRBV29-1
J gene: TRBJ2-1

CDR3 protein: CASSLVGGSEQYF
CDR3 DNA: TGTGCCAGCAGCTTAGTTGGAGGGTCCGAGCAGTACTTC
clone size: .
D gene: .
V gene: TRBV7-8
J gene: TRBJ2-7

CDR3 protein: CASSRTSGRALLGEQYF
CDR3 DNA: TGTGCCAGCAGCCGAACTAGCGGGAGGGCACTTCTGGGCGAGCAGTACTTC
clone size: .
D gene: TRBD2
V gene: TRBV7-2
J gene: TRBJ2-7

CDR3 protein: CASSQNRVLGTEAFF
CDR3 DNA: TGTGCCAGCAGCCAAAACAGGGTGTTAGGCACTGAAGCTTTCTTT
clone size: .
D gene: .
V gene: TRBV14
J gene: TRBJ1-1

CDR3 protein: CASYPEWLYTEAFF
CDR3 DNA: TGTGCCTCGTATCCTGAGTGGCTGTACACTGAAGCTTTCTTT
clone size: .
D gene: .
V gene: TRBV30
J gene: TRBJ1-1

CDR3 protein: CASSPDKFTDTQYF
CDR3 DNA: TGTGCCAGCAGCCCGGACAAATTCACAGATACGCAGTATTTT
clone size: .
D gene: .
V gene: TRBV7-8
J gene: TRBJ2-3

CDR3 protein: CASSPGTPYEQYF
CDR3 DNA: TGTGCCAGCAGCCCGGGGACGCCCTACGAGCAGTACTTC
clone size: .
D gene: .
V gene: TRBV7-2
J gene: TRBJ2-7

CDR3 protein: CASSLVAGSTNNEQFF
CDR3 DNA: TGCGCCAGCAGCTTGGTTGCCGGGAGTACAAACAATGAGCAGTTCTTC
clone size: .
D gene: .
V gene: TRBV5-1
J gene: TRBJ2-1

CDR3 protein: CASSTGLAGNTGELFF
CDR3 DNA: TGTGCCAGTAGTACCGGACTAGCGGGGAACACCGGGGAGCTGTTTTTT
clone size: .
D gene: TRBD2
V gene: TRBV19
J gene: TRBJ2-2

CDR3 protein: CASSPVGTSGLTGELFF
CDR3 DNA: TGTGCCAGCAGCCCCGTCGGGACTAGCGGTCTCACCGGGGAGCTGTTTTTT
clone size: .
D gene: TRBD2
V gene: TRBV5-4
J gene: TRBJ2-2

CDR3 protein: CASSLDGSGSGETQYF
CDR3 DNA: TGTGCCAGCAGCTTGGATGGTAGCGGGAGTGGAGAGACCCAGTACTTC
clone size: .
D gene: TRBD2
V gene: TRBV5-4
J gene: TRBJ2-5

CDR3 protein: CASSAAWGRGLQETQYF
CDR3 DNA: TGTGCCAGCAGCGCGGCGTGGGGCAGGGGGCTACAAGAGACCCAGTACTTC
clone size: .
D gene: TRBD1
V gene: TRBV5-4
J gene: TRBJ2-5

CDR3 protein: CASSLGIGGGQVVQKLFF
CDR3 DNA: TGTGCCAGCAGCTTAGGAATTGGGGGCGGGCAGGTGGTTCAAAAACTGTTTTTT
clone size: .
D gene: .
V gene: TRBV7-2
J gene: TRBJ1-4

CDR3 protein: CSARGPIEQFF
CDR3 DNA: TGCAGTGCTAGAGGTCCCATTGAGCAGTTCTTC
clone size: .
D gene: .
V gene: TRBV20-1
J gene: TRBJ2-1

CDR3 protein: CAWTPGANEQFF
CDR3 DNA: TGTGCCTGGACACCAGGGGCCAATGAGCAGTTCTTC
clone size: .
D gene: .
V gene: TRBV30
J gene: TRBJ2-1

CDR3 protein: CASSQEGTGFSANEKLFF
CDR3 DNA: TGCGCCAGCAGCCAAGAGGGGACAGGGTTCTCGGCTAATGAAAAACTGTTTTTT
clone size: .
D gene: TRBD1
V gene: TRBV4-3
J gene: TRBJ1-4